This T cell receptor beta chain was recorded in a study of T cell responses to AZD1222 COVID-19 vaccine. Overall study findings and caveats: All repertoire sampling was performed exclusively after the peak T cell response. Dominant CD4 TCR responses targeted spike regions 160-218 and 743-854. There were mostly white British donors and more females than males, and clonal diversity was possibly underestimated.

Repertoires were generated with immunoSEQ multiplex PCR, while TCRdb's copy carries only in-frame clones and drops some. The sample contains 30,000 to 40,000 clones, approximately 78% of which appear only once. The germline V gene encodes CDR1 SGDLS and CDR2 YYNGEE. J gave up 3 bases and V 0 bases, and 2 bases lay outside the gene matches. This CDR3 region has 15 residues. Points on this clone: Its antigen is not known.

The chain has TRBV9 and TRBJ2-3; 9 bases are a match to TRBD1. Material: peripheral blood, obtained 28 days after the second AZD1222 dose. This receptor was taken from an adult who received the AZD1222 COVID-19 vaccine. Here the CDR3 DNA reads TGTGCCAGCAGCGTAGGGACAGGGGAGACAGATACGCAGTATTTT. Its translation is CASSVGTGETDTQYF.